These 17 T cell receptor beta chains originate from one sample sequenced in a study of blood T cell repertoires in COVID-19. Method: immunoSEQ multiplex PCR; TCRdb's copy keeps in-frame clones and lacks some. The sample carries about 62,000 clones, 80% to 90% recorded once. The material sequenced was peripheral blood. Receptors were obtained from a woman aged 55-70 years with COVID-19, enrolled during active disease.

This chain links TRBV24-1 with TRBJ1-2; TRBD1 aligns across 8 bases. With V trimmed by 9 bases and J by 2 bases, 1 base remained unmatched. The germline V gene encodes CDR1 KGHDR and CDR2 SFDVKD. This CDR3 comprises 12 residues. The CDR3 DNA reads TGTGCCACCGGGGACAGGAACTATGGCTACACCTTC. Translating gives CATGDRNYGYTF.

This chain joins TRBV19 and TRBJ1-1, with a tentative D call TRBD1 (6 bases). CDR3 size: 14 residues. Trimming shortened V by 4 bases and J by 1 base, and 10 bases separated the two germline ends. Germline V lookup: CDR1 LNHDA, CDR2 SQIVND (reference sequence). DNA of the CDR3: TGTGCCAGTAGTACCGGACAGCGGAACACTGAAGCTTTCTTT. Translated, it gives CASSTGQRNTEAFF.

The V gene is TRBV6-2 or TRBV6-3, the J gene TRBJ2-7, with D maybe TRBD2 (6 bases). The CDR3 sequence is 17 residues long. V was shortened by 2 bases and J by 0 bases, with 17 bases between the two germline ends. Germline lookup yields CDR1 MNHEY and CDR2 SVGEGT. The CDR3 loop is CASSYHPPRGYSYEQYF. In DNA, the CDR3 is TGTGCCAGCAGTTACCATCCCCCTCGGGGGTACTCCTACGAGCAGTACTTC.

This clone was observed a handful of times. The CDR3 coding sequence is TGTGCCAGCAGCCTACGGGCGGGGGAGACCCAGTACTTC. Translating gives CASSLRAGETQYF. J is TRBJ2-5 and V is TRBV4-2; D possibly corresponds to TRBD2 (6 bases). CDR1 is LGHNA and CDR2 is YNFKEQ in the germline V gene. This CDR3 is built from 13 residues. V was clipped by 4 bases and J by 5 bases, with 11 bases between them.

The V call is TRBV12-3 or TRBV12-4, the J call TRBJ2-7, with a tentative D call TRBD1 (5 bases). The V and J ends lost 3 bases and 3 bases respectively, with 9 bases between them. The CDR3 consists of 13 residues. As DNA, the CDR3 is TGTGCCAGCAGTTTTATAAGGGGCTACGAGCAGTACTTC. This translates into CASSFIRGYEQYF.

The rearrangement joins TRBV5-6 to TRBJ1-2; 8 bases are a match to TRBD1. The V gene's germline CDR1 is SGHDT and CDR2 YYEEEE. CDR3 length: 15 residues. The junction had 9 bases not matched to a gene; V was cut back by 4 bases and J by 4 bases. The CDR3 protein is CASSAPGQVLYGYTF. The CDR3 DNA follows: TGTGCCAGCAGCGCCCCGGGACAGGTCCTCTATGGCTACACCTTC.

This sequence joins TRBV29-1 and TRBJ2-1; D gene ambiguous. The germline CDR1 and CDR2 sequences are SQVTM and ANQGSEA. The CDR3 consists of 12 residues. Trimming shortened V by 5 bases and J by 0 bases, and 5 bases separated the two germline ends. CDR3 in amino acids: CSVPYSYNEQFF. For the CDR3, the DNA is TGCAGCGTTCCCTACTCCTACAATGAGCAGTTCTTC.

Here the CDR3 reads CASSQGIAGAQYF. The CDR3 bases are TGCGCCAGCAGCCAAGGGATAGCGGGAGCCCAGTACTTC. This chain uses TRBV4-1 with TRBJ2-7; 9 positions match TRBD2. V lost 1 base, J lost 10 bases, and 5 bases stayed unmatched. Germline values: CDR1 MGHRA, CDR2 YSYEKL. The CDR3 has 13 residues.

The genes are TRBV27 and TRBJ1-5, with 9 bases matching TRBD1. CDR3 length: 17 residues. Germline V gene lookup returns CDR1 MNHEY and CDR2 SMNVEV (reference sequence). V dropped 7 bases and J dropped 3; count of bases not matched to a gene: 13. The CDR3 loop is CASKGFGQGLFNQPQHF. CDR3 nucleotide sequence: TGTGCCAGCAAAGGATTCGGACAGGGGCTCTTCAATCAGCCCCAGCATTTT.

The chain employs TRBV7-9 and TRBJ2-2, with 10 bases fitting TRBD1. Per germline, CDR1 SEHNR and CDR2 FQNEAQ (reference sequence). CDR3 length: 15 residues. V shed 6 bases and J 4 bases; nucleotides not matched to a gene: 5. CDR3 DNA: TGTGCCAGCAGACCCGGACAGGGGGGCACCGGGGAGCTGTTTTTT. This encodes CASRPGQGGTGELFF.

The V gene is TRBV3-1 (or the pseudogene TRBV3-2), the J gene TRBJ1-5; D perhaps matches TRBD1 (5 bases). The CDR3 contains 13 residues. V lost 4 bases and J lost 4, with 8 bases in between. Germline CDR1 and CDR2: LGHDT and YNNKEL (reference sequence). In DNA, the CDR3 is TGTGCCAGCAGCCTGAAGGGGAATCAGCCCCAGCATTTT. It is translated as CASSLKGNQPQHF.

V is TRBV28 and J is TRBJ1-2; D is possibly TRBD1 (5 bases). The CDR3 is made up of 13 amino acids. Trimming took off 2 bases at V and 8 bases at J, with 12 bases between the two ends. The V gene's germline CDR1 is MDHEN and CDR2 SYDVKM. CDR3 DNA: TGTGCCAGCAGTTTACGGGGGGTGGGCGGCTACACCTTC. It yields the protein CASSLRGVGGYTF.

This clone was detected a few times. The V and J genes are TRBV6-1 and TRBJ2-1; TRBD1 is a possible D gene (5 bases). Germline V gene lookup returns CDR1 MNHNS and CDR2 SASEGT. The V gene lost 3 bases and the J gene lost 3 bases, with 9 bases spanning the gap. This CDR3 is 14 amino acids long. The CDR3 reads CASSEATVYNEQFF. The CDR3 DNA sequence: TGTGCCAGCAGTGAGGCGACAGTCTACAATGAGCAGTTCTTC.

This clone was seen once. This sequence joins TRBV7-3 and TRBJ2-2; possibly TRBD1 for D (5 bases). The CDR3 extends over 15 amino acids. Germline V gives CDR1 SGHTA, CDR2 FQGTGA. V lost 5 bases and J lost 5, with 15 bases in between. CDR3 bases: TGTGCCAGCAGCCGAGTACCAGGGAAAACCGGGGAGCTGTTTTTT. Translated, it gives CASSRVPGKTGELFF.

The chain joins TRBV6-5 to TRBJ1-6; 8 bases match TRBD1. The trim removed 4 bases at V and 4 bases at J, leaving 3 bases unmatched. This CDR3 has 15 amino acids. Germline values: CDR1 MNHEY, CDR2 SVGAGI. CDR3 sequence (DNA): TGTGCCAGCAGTTGGGACAGGCGATATAATTCACCCCTCCACTTT. It is translated as CASSWDRRYNSPLHF.

V and J are TRBV18 and TRBJ1-3; 7 bases line up with TRBD1. The germline V gene encodes CDR1 KGHSH and CDR2 LQKENI. With V trimmed by 4 bases and J by 3 bases, 6 bases remained unmatched. The CDR3 consists of 15 residues. The CDR3 bases are TGTGCCAGCTCACGGACAGGAGCTGGTGGAAACACCATATATTTT. Translating it yields CASSRTGAGGNTIYF.

This sequence joins TRBV4-3 and TRBJ1-5; D is perhaps TRBD1 (5 bases). CDR1 is LGHNA, CDR2 YSLEER, per germline. The CDR3 contains 15 residues. V was shortened by 1 base and J by 6 bases, with 13 bases between the two germline ends. The CDR3 reads CASSQVQGQGQPQHF. In DNA, the CDR3 is TGCGCCAGCAGCCAAGTACAAGGGCAGGGTCAGCCCCAGCATTTT.